This T cell receptor beta chain comes out of a study of blood T cell repertoires in COVID-19. Across the whole study: The United States, Italy and Spain provided the acute and convalescent COVID-19 samples. The cDNA or gDNA used as material had been derived from T cells, B-cell-depleted T cells, or PBMCs.

Study processing details: It was from reference gene primer amplification that nucleated cell counts were estimated. Clones were read by immunoSEQ multiplex PCR, and TCRdb kept only the in-frame ones, dropping some. That table gives V, J and clone size, and the DNA gave D and trimming. The sample contains 90,000 to 130,000 clones, 80% to 90% of which appear only once. V dropped 0 bases and J dropped 6; count of bases not matched to a gene: 9. Looked up from germline, CDR1 is LGHNA and CDR2 is YNFKEQ. The CDR3 sequence is 17 residues long. The chain couples TRBV4-2 to TRBJ2-3; 10 bases align to TRBD2. The sequenced material came from peripheral blood. This receptor was taken from an older woman with acute or convalescent COVID-19. For the CDR3, the DNA is TGTGCCAGCAGCCAAGACGGAGCGGGGGGGCCAGAGGATACGCAGTATTTT. Residues: CASSQDGAGGPEDTQYF.